Each of the 13 T cell receptor beta chains below was sequenced from the same sample in a study of OX40 agonist ivuxolimab in advanced cancers. Some clones are missing from TCRdb's copy, which holds only in-frame ones; the method was immunoSEQ multiplex PCR. The sample yields 55,000 to 60,000 clones, over 75% seen once. Here the sequenced sample was CD4+ or CD8+ T cells sorted from blood, taken in a trial of the OX40 agonist ivuxolimab. The origin of the receptors is an adult with an advanced solid tumor such as melanoma, head and neck, liver or kidney cancer.

The chain uses TRBV2 and TRBJ2-6; 10 bases are a match to TRBD1. The germline CDR1 and CDR2 sequences are SNHLY and FYNNEI. The V segment lost 4 bases and the J segment 2 bases; nucleotides outside the gene matches: 5. The CDR3 has 17 residues. CDR3 nucleotides: TGTGCCAGCAGTGCGGGACAGGGGAGGGCTGGGGCCAACGTCCTGACTTTC. It encodes CASSAGQGRAGANVLTF.

The gene calls are TRBV27 and TRBJ2-7; weak D call: TRBD1 (5 bases). Germline V gives CDR1 MNHEY, CDR2 SMNVEV (reference sequence). This CDR3 comprises 18 residues. V shed 1 base and J shed 0 bases, with 19 bases lying between them. The chain's CDR3 is CASSLWQGGPQGSYEQYF. The CDR3 DNA is TGTGCCAGCAGTTTATGGCAGGGCGGCCCGCAGGGCTCCTACGAGCAGTACTTC.

The rearrangement joins TRBV5-4 to TRBJ2-7; D is unclear. CDR3 length equals 14 residues. Germline V gene sequence: CDR1 SGHNT, CDR2 YYREEE (reference sequence). Trimming removed 3 bases at V and 2 bases at J, with 12 bases between. The CDR3 DNA reads TGTGCCAGCAGCTCCAGTTTGAATACCTACGAGCAGTACTTC. It translates to CASSSSLNTYEQYF.

The chain recombines TRBV12-5 with TRBJ2-1, with 8 bases matching TRBD1. Germline trimming cut 1 base from V and 8 bases from J; bases unmatched to any gene: 13. This CDR3 is built from 17 residues. Germline CDR1 LGHNT, CDR2 FRNRAP. CDR3 DNA sequence: TGTGCTAGTGGTTTGGCCACCTCCGGGACAGGATTTCATGAGCAGTTCTTC. Protein: CASGLATSGTGFHEQFF.

V is TRBV5-6 and J is TRBJ2-1, with a weak D call TRBD1 (6 bases). There are 15 residues in the CDR3. Germline assignment: CDR1 SGHDT and CDR2 YYEEEE. Trimming removed 3 bases from V and 3 bases from J, with 13 bases in between. Written as DNA, the CDR3 is TGTGCCAGCAGCTGGGGGCGAATTCTCTACAATGAGCAGTTCTTC. The encoded protein is CASSWGRILYNEQFF.

Only a few counts were recorded for this clone. The J gene is TRBJ2-6, the V gene TRBV2; 7 bases fit TRBD1. The CDR3 is 15 amino acids. The trim removed 9 bases at V and 4 bases at J, leaving 9 bases unmatched. Germline CDR1 is SNHLY and CDR2 is FYNNEI. The CDR3 is CARTGLARGANVLTF. CDR3 bases: TGTGCCAGGACAGGGCTTGCAAGGGGGGCCAACGTCCTGACTTTC.

The J gene is TRBJ2-7, the V gene TRBV5-5; the match to TRBD1 covers 8 bases. The CDR3 totals 14 residues. Germline V gene lookup returns CDR1 SGHKS and CDR2 YYEKEE (reference sequence). V was pared by 3 bases and J by 5 bases, with 7 bases of the junction left unmatched. The CDR3: CASSSWTGSDEQYF. CDR3 sequence (DNA): TGTGCCAGCAGCTCGTGGACAGGGTCAGACGAGCAGTACTTC.

The chain is built from TRBV7-3 and TRBJ2-2; D not certain. The CDR3 sequence is 13 residues long. From germline, CDR1 is SGHTA and CDR2 FQGTGA. The V gene lost 3 bases and the J gene lost 6 bases, with 8 bases spanning the gap. CDR3 loop: CASSLVIAGELFF. The CDR3, as DNA: TGTGCCAGCAGCTTGGTGATCGCCGGGGAGCTGTTTTTT.

The chain combines TRBV10-3 with TRBJ2-3; D might be TRBD1 (6 bases). Germline V gene data show CDR1 as ENHRY and CDR2 as SYGVKD. Trimming removed 4 bases at V and 4 bases at J, with 15 bases between. This CDR3 region has 15 residues. CDR3 DNA: TGTGCCATCAGTGGTATGGACAGTCGCCCAGATACGCAGTATTTT. It specifies CAISGMDSRPDTQYF.

The genes are TRBV11-2 and TRBJ2-1; 9 bases are shared with TRBD2. The ends lost 1 base at V and 2 bases at J; junction bases unmatched: 6. Germline V gene lookup returns CDR1 SGHAT and CDR2 FQNNGV. CDR3 length: 17 residues. CDR3 in DNA: TGTGCCAGCAGCTTAGTGGTGACTAGCGGCCCCTACAATGAGCAGTTCTTC. Protein sequence: CASSLVVTSGPYNEQFF.

The gene calls are TRBV19 and TRBJ1-5; TRBD1 aligns across 7 bases. J lost 5 bases, V lost 0 bases, and 7 bases had no gene match. In germline, CDR1 is LNHDA, CDR2 SQIVND (reference sequence). CDR3 length equals 16 residues. CDR3 loop: CASSIDSRQGYQPQHF. As DNA, the CDR3 is TGTGCCAGTAGTATAGATAGTAGACAGGGTTATCAGCCCCAGCATTTT.

The chain joins TRBV6-1 to TRBJ2-6, with 7 bases aligning to TRBD1. The CDR3 is made up of 15 amino acids. Germline assignment: CDR1 MNHNS and CDR2 SASEGT. V lost 6 bases and J lost 2; bases outside the gene matches: 4. This chain's CDR3 is CASSLDRAGANVLTF. The CDR3 DNA follows: TGTGCCAGCAGCCTCGACAGGGCTGGGGCCAACGTCCTGACTTTC.

The chain employs TRBV6-5 and TRBJ1-2, with 8 bases that match TRBD1. The CDR3 is made up of 15 amino acids. CDR1 is MNHEY and CDR2 is SVGAGI in the germline V gene. Trimming removed 7 bases from V and 5 bases from J; junction bases left unmatched: 12. The CDR3 coding sequence is TGTGCCAGCAAATCCCGACAGGGGTTAGAATATGGCTACACCTTC. This codes for CASKSRQGLEYGYTF.